Listed here are 22 T cell receptor beta chains from one sample, sequenced in a study of cytomegalovirus exposure and HLA in healthy donors. Assay: immunoSEQ multiplex PCR; the TCRdb copy retains only in-frame clones and omits some. The data show approximately 140,000 clones, 88% seen once. Material for sequencing was PBMCs. These TCRs come from a woman between 18 and 30 years old in good health and CMV-seropositive.

The rearrangement uses TRBV29-1 and TRBJ2-1; maybe TRBD1 (6 bases). The CDR3 loop spans 14 amino acids. The V gene lost 4 bases and the J gene lost 2 bases, with 12 bases spanning the gap. Germline-derived CDR1 and CDR2 are SQVTM and ANQGSEA. CDR3 nucleotide sequence: TGCAGCGTTGCCCCCGGGACACCCTACAATGAGCAGTTCTTC. Amino acids: CSVAPGTPYNEQFF.

V usage is TRBV21-1 and J usage is TRBJ1-5. TRBV21-1 is annotated as a pseudogene. This CDR3 has 15 amino acids. CDR3 protein: CANDRLDGSNQPQHF. The CDR3 region has the DNA TGTGCCAACGACCGACTGGATGGTAGCAATCAGCCCCAGCATTTT.

The V and J genes are TRBV6-6 and TRBJ1-2, with D uncertain. The CDR3 contains 14 residues. V gave up 10 bases and J gave up 4 bases, with 19 bases separating them. The V gene's germline CDR1 is MNHNY and CDR2 SVGAGI (reference sequence). Here the CDR3 DNA reads TGTGCCACCCTCCCCCCAGGTAGTAGCTATGGCTACACCTTC. Translation: CATLPPGSSYGYTF.

Here the CDR3 DNA reads TGTGCCAGCAGTTCCAGAAGCTCCTATAATTCACCCCTCCACTTT. Amino acids: CASSSRSSYNSPLHF. The J gene is TRBJ1-6, the V gene TRBV6-5; no clear D. Germline-derived CDR1 and CDR2 are MNHEY and SVGAGI. This CDR3 spans 15 amino acids. Deletions cut 4 bases from V and 0 bases from J, with 7 bases between.

The rearrangement uses TRBV6-4 and TRBJ2-3, with 10 bases identical to TRBD2. V dropped 2 bases and J dropped 2; count of bases not matched to a gene: 1. Germline assignment: CDR1 MRHNA and CDR2 SNTAGT. The CDR3 spans 15 residues. The CDR3 region is CASSDSGGATDTQYF. CDR3 bases: TGTGCCAGCAGTGACAGCGGGGGGGCCACAGATACGCAGTATTTT.

This clone was seen only a few times. The chain employs TRBV7-3 and TRBJ2-2; 7 bases line up with TRBD1. Germline values: CDR1 SGHTA, CDR2 FQGTGA. The CDR3 is 13 amino acids. Trimming took 6 bases from V and 6 from J; bases not matched to a gene: 4. The chain's CDR3 is CASRPTGPGELFF. The CDR3, as DNA: TGTGCCAGCAGACCGACAGGGCCCGGGGAGCTGTTTTTT.

This clone was observed a single time. The rearrangement uses TRBV5-1 and TRBJ2-1; possibly TRBD2 for D (6 bases). CDR3 length: 14 residues. Trimming removed 2 bases from V and 7 bases from J, with 13 bases in between. From germline, CDR1 is SGHRS and CDR2 YFSETQ. The CDR3 region is CASSFAGLPNEQFF. The CDR3, as DNA: TGCGCCAGCAGCTTCGCAGGACTACCTAATGAGCAGTTCTTC.

Written as DNA, the CDR3 is TGCGCCAGCAGCGTGACTAGCGGGATGGATACGCAGTATTTT. Translated: CASSVTSGMDTQYF. This rearrangement joins TRBV5-1 to TRBJ2-3; 11 nucleotides align to TRBD2. This CDR3 region has 14 residues. Unmatched junction bases numbered 4, after V lost 4 bases and J lost 6 bases. The germline V gene encodes CDR1 SGHRS and CDR2 YFSETQ.

The rearrangement joins TRBV6-1 to TRBJ2-2, with 9 bases aligning to TRBD1. CDR3 length: 15 amino acids. CDR1 and CDR2 (germline): MNHNS, SASEGT. V shed 4 bases and J 7 bases; nucleotides not matched to a gene: 7. In DNA, the CDR3 is TGTGCCAGCAGTGTGGGACAGGGAAGAGTCGGGGAGCTGTTTTTT. Protein sequence: CASSVGQGRVGELFF.

The chain couples TRBV21-1 to TRBJ2-7; the table's D call, TRBD1, has no DNA check behind it. TRBV21-1 is labeled a pseudogene. The CDR3 is made up of 15 amino acids. CDR3 nucleotides: TGTGCCAGCAGCCGAGGGACAGGGGTTGTCCACGAGCAGTACTTC. Its translation is CASSRGTGVVHEQYF.

The rearrangement joins TRBV2 to TRBJ2-7; D unresolved. The germline V gene encodes CDR1 SNHLY and CDR2 FYNNEI. V lost 5 bases and J lost 7, with 12 bases in between. This CDR3 is 12 amino acids long. CDR3 region: CASSRVTREQYF. CDR3 coding DNA: TGTGCCAGCAGTCGGGTTACAAGGGAGCAGTACTTC.

V usage is TRBV6-5 and J usage is TRBJ2-4, with 8 bases matching TRBD1. V was pared by 5 bases and J by 7 bases, with 4 bases of the junction left unmatched. Germline lookup yields CDR1 MNHEY and CDR2 SVGAGI. The CDR3 is 13 amino acids. DNA for the CDR3: TGTGCCAGCAGTAGGAACAGGGGGAACATTCAGTACTTC. Protein product: CASSRNRGNIQYF.

This rearrangement joins TRBV5-4 to TRBJ1-1; a weak D match, TRBD1 (6 bases). In germline, CDR1 is SGHNT, CDR2 YYREEE (reference sequence). The CDR3 is made up of 14 amino acids. V lost 3 bases and J lost 1, with 10 bases in between. CDR3: CASSSGTWNTEAFF. CDR3 bases: TGTGCCAGCAGCTCCGGGACATGGAACACTGAAGCTTTCTTT. The variable domain in full, completed from reference TRBV5-4 and TRBJ1-1, reads ETGVTQSPTHLIKTRGQQVTLRCSSQSGHNTVSWYQQALGQGPQFIFQYYREEENGRGNFPPRFSGLQFPNYSSELNVNALELDDSALYLCASSSGTWNTEAFFGQGTRLTVV.

The genes are TRBV6-6 and TRBJ1-6; 7 bases are a match to TRBD1. V was pared by 8 bases and J by 7 bases, with 8 bases of the junction left unmatched. This CDR3 comprises 14 residues. The germline gives CDR1 MNHNY, CDR2 SVGAGI (reference sequence). The DNA for the CDR3 is TGTGCCAGCGGTAAAACAGGGGAAAATTCACCCCTCCACTTT. Translating gives CASGKTGENSPLHF.

The chain is built from TRBV29-1 and TRBJ2-7; tentative D call: TRBD1 (6 bases). This CDR3 is 11 amino acids long. Trimming removed 4 bases from V and 6 bases from J, with 10 bases in between. Per the germline V gene, CDR1 is SQVTM and CDR2 is ANQGSEA. This chain's CDR3 is CSVVTGTEQYF. In DNA, the CDR3 is TGCAGCGTTGTAACAGGGACCGAGCAGTACTTC.

This clone was observed a single time. This rearrangement joins TRBV19 to TRBJ2-5, with 8 bases lining up with TRBD2. The CDR3 has 16 residues. The trim removed 5 bases at V and 2 bases at J, leaving 10 bases unmatched. Germline CDR1 reads LNHDA; CDR2 reads SQIVND (reference sequence). CDR3 in amino acids: CASSSLIAGGQETQYF. The CDR3 DNA reads as TGTGCCAGTAGTTCCCTCATCGCGGGGGGACAAGAGACCCAGTACTTC.

This rearrangement joins TRBV7-2 to TRBJ2-7, with TRBD1 identical over 10 bases. This CDR3 has 17 amino acids. Per the germline V gene, CDR1 is SGHTA and CDR2 is FQGNSA. V lost 5 bases and J lost 0; bases outside the gene matches: 10. For the CDR3, the DNA is TGTGCCAGCAGCGTCAGGGTGGGACAGGGGCACTCCTACGAGCAGTACTTC. It specifies CASSVRVGQGHSYEQYF.

The V gene is TRBV6-1, the J gene TRBJ2-6; D remains unclear. V was pared by 2 bases and J by 0 bases, with 17 bases between. The CDR3 covers 19 residues. Germline CDR1 is MNHNS and CDR2 is SASEGT. In nucleotides, the CDR3 is TGTGCCAGCAGTGAAAAGACGGCAGGCCCATTCTCTGGGGCCAACGTCCTGACTTTC. Its protein is CASSEKTAGPFSGANVLTF.

V usage is TRBV4-3 and J usage is TRBJ2-1; TRBD2 agrees at 9 bases. V dropped 4 bases and J dropped 9; count of bases not matched to a gene: 10. The CDR3 is made up of 15 amino acids. Germline CDR1 and CDR2: LGHNA and YSLEER. The CDR3 loop is CASSPWGGGAAEQFF. In DNA, the CDR3 is TGCGCCAGCAGCCCCTGGGGCGGGGGGGCGGCTGAGCAGTTCTTC.

This rearrangement joins TRBV6-6 to TRBJ2-2; D is undetermined. In germline, CDR1 is MNHNY, CDR2 SVGAGI (reference sequence). CDR3 length: 15 amino acids. V lost 2 bases and J lost 1, with 8 bases in between. The CDR3 loop is CASSYNSVNTGELFF. In DNA form, the CDR3 reads TGTGCCAGCAGTTACAACTCCGTGAACACCGGGGAGCTGTTTTTT.

The rearrangement links TRBV30 to TRBJ2-7, with a weak D call TRBD1 (6 bases). The CDR3 extends over 18 amino acids. V shed 0 bases and J shed 0 bases, with 21 bases lying between them. Germline CDR1 GTSNPN, CDR2 SVGIG (reference sequence). CDR3 DNA sequence: TGTGCCTGGAGTGTACGTCATTTTTCGAGGGACAACTCCTACGAGCAGTACTTC. The encoded protein is CAWSVRHFSRDNSYEQYF.

The J gene is TRBJ2-5, the V gene TRBV2, with 7 bases aligning to TRBD2. Per germline, CDR1 SNHLY and CDR2 FYNNEI. V lost 3 bases and J lost 6; bases outside the gene matches: 4. CDR3 length: 13 amino acids. The CDR3 reads CASSETSRQTQYF. The CDR3 DNA sequence: TGTGCCAGCAGTGAGACTAGCCGTCAGACCCAGTACTTC.